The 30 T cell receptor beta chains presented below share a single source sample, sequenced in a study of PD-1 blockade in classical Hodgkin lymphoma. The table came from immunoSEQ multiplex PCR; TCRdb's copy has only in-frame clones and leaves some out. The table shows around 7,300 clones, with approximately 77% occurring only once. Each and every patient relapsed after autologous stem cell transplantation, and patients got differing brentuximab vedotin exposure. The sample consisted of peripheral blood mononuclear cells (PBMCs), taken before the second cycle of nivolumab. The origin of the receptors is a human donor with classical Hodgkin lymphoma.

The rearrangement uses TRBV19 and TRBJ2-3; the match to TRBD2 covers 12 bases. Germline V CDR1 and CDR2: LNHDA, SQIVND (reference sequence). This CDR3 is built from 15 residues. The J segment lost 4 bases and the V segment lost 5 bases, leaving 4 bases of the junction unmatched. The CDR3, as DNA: TGTGCCAGTAGTGAGACTAGCGGGAGACCAGATACGCAGTATTTT. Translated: CASSETSGRPDTQYF.

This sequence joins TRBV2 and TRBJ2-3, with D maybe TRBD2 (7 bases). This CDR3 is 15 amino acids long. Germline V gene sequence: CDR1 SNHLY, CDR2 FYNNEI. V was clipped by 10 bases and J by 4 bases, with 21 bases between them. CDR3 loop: CAKTGAGVIPDTQYF. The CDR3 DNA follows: TGTGCCAAAACGGGGGCGGGAGTTATCCCAGATACGCAGTATTTT.

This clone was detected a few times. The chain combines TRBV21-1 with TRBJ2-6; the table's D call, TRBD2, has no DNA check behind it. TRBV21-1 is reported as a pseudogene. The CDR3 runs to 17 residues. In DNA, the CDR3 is TGTGCCAGCAGCAAAGGAGGAGGGAGATCTGGGGCCAACGTCCTGACTTTC. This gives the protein CASSKGGGRSGANVLTF.

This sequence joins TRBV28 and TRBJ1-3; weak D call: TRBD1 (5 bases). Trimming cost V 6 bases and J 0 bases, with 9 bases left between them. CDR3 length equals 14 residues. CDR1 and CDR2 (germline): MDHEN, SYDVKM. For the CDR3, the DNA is TGTGCCAGCAGCGACAGTAACTCTGGAAACACCATATATTTT. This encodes CASSDSNSGNTIYF. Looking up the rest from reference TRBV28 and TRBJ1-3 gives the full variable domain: DVKVTQSSRYLVKRTGEKVFLECVQDMDHENMFWYRQDPGLGLRLIYFSYDVKMKEKGDIPEGYSVSREKKERFSLILESASTNQTSMYLCASSDSNSGNTIYFGEGSWLTVV.

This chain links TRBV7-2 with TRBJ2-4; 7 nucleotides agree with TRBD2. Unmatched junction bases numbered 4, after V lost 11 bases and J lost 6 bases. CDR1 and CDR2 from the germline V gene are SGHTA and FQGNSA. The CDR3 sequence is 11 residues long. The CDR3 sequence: CAAGEGNIQYF. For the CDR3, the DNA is TGTGCCGCCGGGGAGGGAAACATTCAGTACTTC.

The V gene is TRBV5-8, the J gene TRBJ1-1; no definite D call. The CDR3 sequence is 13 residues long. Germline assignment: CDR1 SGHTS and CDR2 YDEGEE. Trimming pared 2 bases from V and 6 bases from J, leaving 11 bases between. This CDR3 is CASSLMTIAEAFF. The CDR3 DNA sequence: TGTGCCAGCAGCTTAATGACCATCGCTGAAGCTTTCTTT. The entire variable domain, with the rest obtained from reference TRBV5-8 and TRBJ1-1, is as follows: EAGVTQSPTHLIKTRGQQATLRCSPISGHTSVYWYQQALGLGLQFLLWYDEGEERNRGNFPPRFSGRQFPNYSSELNVNALELEDSALYLCASSLMTIAEAFFGQGTRLTVV.

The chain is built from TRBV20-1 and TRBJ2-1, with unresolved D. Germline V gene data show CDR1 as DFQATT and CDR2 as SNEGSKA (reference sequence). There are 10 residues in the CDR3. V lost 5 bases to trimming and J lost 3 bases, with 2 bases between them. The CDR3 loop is CSALYNEQFF. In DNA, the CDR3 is TGCAGTGCTCTCTACAATGAGCAGTTCTTC.

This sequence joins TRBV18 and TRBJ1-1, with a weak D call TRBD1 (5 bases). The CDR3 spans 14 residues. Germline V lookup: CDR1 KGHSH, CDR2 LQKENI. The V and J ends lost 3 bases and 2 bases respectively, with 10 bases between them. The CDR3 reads CASSPEGPNTEAFF. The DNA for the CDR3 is TGTGCCAGCTCACCGGAGGGGCCCAACACTGAAGCTTTCTTT.

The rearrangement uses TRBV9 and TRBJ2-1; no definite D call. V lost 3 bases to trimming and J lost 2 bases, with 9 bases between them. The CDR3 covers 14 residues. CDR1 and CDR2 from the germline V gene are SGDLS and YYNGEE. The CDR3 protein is CASSAPQAYNEQFF. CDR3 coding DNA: TGTGCCAGCAGCGCCCCCCAAGCCTACAATGAGCAGTTCTTC.

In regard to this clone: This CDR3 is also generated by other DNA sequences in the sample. The CDR3 loop reads CASSDMIGNTIYF. The CDR3 nucleotides read TGTGCCAGCAGCGACATGATCGGGAACACCATATATTTT. The chain recombines TRBV5-4 with TRBJ1-3; no firm D call. The CDR3 has 13 residues. Germline CDR1 SGHNT, CDR2 YYREEE (reference sequence). V was pared by 4 bases and J by 7 bases, with 12 bases between.

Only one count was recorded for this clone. The CDR3 reads CASSDQVWETQYF. The CDR3, as DNA: TGTGCCAGCAGCGATCAGGTTTGGGAGACCCAGTACTTC. The gene calls are TRBV7-9 and TRBJ2-5; D unresolved. Trimming removed 5 bases from V and 5 bases from J, with 12 bases in between. Germline V gene lookup returns CDR1 SEHNR and CDR2 FQNEAQ (reference sequence). The CDR3 is 13 amino acids. The full variable domain, rest sourced from reference TRBV7-9 and TRBJ2-5, is DTGVSQNPRHKITKRGQNVTFRCDPISEHNRLYWYRQTLGQGPEFLTYFQNEAQLEKSRLLSDRFSAERPKGSFSTLEIQRTEQGDSAMYLCASSDQVWETQYFGPGTRLLVL.

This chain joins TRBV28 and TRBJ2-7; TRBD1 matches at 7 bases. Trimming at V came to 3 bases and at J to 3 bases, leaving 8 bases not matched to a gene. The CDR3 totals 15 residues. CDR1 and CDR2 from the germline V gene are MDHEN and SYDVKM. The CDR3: CASSLTGSLGYEQYF. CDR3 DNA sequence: TGTGCCAGCAGTTTGACAGGGTCCCTGGGCTACGAGCAGTACTTC.

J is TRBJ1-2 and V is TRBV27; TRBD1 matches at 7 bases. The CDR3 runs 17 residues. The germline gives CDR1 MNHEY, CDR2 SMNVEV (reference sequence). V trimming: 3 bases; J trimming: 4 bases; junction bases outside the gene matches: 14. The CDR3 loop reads CASSFWDLAGGFYGYTF. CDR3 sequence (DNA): TGTGCCAGCAGTTTTTGGGATTTGGCAGGGGGTTTCTATGGCTACACCTTC.

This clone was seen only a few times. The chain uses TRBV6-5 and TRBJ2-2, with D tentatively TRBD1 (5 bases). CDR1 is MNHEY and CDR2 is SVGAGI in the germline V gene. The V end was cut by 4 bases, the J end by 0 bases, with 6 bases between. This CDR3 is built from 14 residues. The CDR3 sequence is CASSWGPNTGELFF. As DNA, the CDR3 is TGTGCCAGCAGTTGGGGCCCGAACACCGGGGAGCTGTTTTTT.

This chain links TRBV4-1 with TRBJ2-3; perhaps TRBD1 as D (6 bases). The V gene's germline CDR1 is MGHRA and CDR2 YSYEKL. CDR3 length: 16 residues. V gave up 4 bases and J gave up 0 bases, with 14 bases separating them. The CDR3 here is CASSPLQGSSTDTQYF. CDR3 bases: TGCGCCAGCAGCCCCTTACAGGGATCTAGCACAGATACGCAGTATTTT.

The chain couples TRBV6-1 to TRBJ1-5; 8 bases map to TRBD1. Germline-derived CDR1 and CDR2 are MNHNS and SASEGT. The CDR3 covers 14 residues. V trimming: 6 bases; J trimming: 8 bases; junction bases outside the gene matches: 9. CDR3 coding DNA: TGTGCCAGCAGCTCTCGACAGGGGTTCGAGCCCCAGCATTTT. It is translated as CASSSRQGFEPQHF.

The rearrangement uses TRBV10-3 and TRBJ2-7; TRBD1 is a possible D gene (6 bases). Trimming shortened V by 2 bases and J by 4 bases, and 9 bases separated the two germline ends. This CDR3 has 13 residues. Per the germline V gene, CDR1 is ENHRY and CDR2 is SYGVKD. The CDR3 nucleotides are TGTGCCATCAGTGAGGGACAGCCGTACGAGCAGTACTTC. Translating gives CAISEGQPYEQYF.

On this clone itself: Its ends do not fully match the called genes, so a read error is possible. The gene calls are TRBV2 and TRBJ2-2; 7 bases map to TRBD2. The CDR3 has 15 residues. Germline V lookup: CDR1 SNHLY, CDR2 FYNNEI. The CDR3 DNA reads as TGTGCCAGCAGTGCGGCGGGAGACGACACCGGGGGGCTGTTTTTT. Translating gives CASSAAGDDTGGLFF.

Here the CDR3 reads CASSLGLYNSPLHF. The CDR3 nucleotides are TGTGCCAGCAGCTTAGGGCTTTATAATTCACCCCTCCACTTT. This chain joins TRBV7-9 and TRBJ1-6; D remains ambiguous. The V gene's germline CDR1 is SEHNR and CDR2 FQNEAQ (reference sequence). The CDR3 is 14 residues long. V was shortened by 1 base and J by 4 bases, with 5 bases between the two germline ends.

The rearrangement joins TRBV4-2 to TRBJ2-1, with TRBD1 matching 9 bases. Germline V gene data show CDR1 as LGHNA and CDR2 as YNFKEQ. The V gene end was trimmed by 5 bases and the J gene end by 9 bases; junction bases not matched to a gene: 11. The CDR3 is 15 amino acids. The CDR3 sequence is CASSFGDREIGEQFF. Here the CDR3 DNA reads TGTGCCAGCAGCTTCGGGGACAGGGAAATCGGTGAGCAGTTCTTC.

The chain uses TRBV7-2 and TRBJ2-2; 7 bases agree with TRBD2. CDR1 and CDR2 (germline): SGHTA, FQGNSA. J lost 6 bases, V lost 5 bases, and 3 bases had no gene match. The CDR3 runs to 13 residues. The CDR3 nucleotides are TGTGCCAGCAGCCGTCGGGGGGCCGGGGAGCTGTTTTTT. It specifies CASSRRGAGELFF.

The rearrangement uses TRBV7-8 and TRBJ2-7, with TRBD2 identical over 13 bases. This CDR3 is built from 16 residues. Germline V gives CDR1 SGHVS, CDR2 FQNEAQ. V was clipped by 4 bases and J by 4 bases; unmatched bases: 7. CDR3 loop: CASSSTGTSGVYEQYF. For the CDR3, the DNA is TGTGCCAGCAGCTCGACAGGGACTAGCGGGGTTTACGAGCAGTACTTC.

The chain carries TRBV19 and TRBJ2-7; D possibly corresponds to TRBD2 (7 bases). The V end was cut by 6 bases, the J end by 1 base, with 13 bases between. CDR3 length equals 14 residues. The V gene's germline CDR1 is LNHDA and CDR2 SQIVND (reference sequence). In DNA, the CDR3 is TGTGCCAGTAGGGCGGGGGCAGGATCCTACGAGCAGTACTTC. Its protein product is CASRAGAGSYEQYF.

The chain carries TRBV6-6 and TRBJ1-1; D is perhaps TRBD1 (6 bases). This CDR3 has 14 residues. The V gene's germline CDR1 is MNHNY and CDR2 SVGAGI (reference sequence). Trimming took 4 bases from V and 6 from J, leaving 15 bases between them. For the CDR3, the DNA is TGTGCCAGCAGTTCCGGGCCTCAGGGGTCTGAAGCTTTCTTT. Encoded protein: CASSSGPQGSEAFF.

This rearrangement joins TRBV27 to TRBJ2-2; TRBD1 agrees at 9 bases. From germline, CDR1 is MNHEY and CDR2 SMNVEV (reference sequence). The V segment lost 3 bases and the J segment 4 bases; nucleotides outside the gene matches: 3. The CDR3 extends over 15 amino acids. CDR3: CASSFGQGSTGELFF. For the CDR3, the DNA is TGTGCCAGCAGTTTTGGACAGGGGAGCACCGGGGAGCTGTTTTTT.

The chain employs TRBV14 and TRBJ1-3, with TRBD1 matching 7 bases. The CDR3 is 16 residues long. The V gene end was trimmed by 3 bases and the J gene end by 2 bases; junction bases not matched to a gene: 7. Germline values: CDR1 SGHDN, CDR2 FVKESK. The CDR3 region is CASSHRQGTAGNTIYF. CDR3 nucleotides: TGTGCCAGCAGCCACCGACAGGGAACTGCTGGAAACACCATATATTTT.

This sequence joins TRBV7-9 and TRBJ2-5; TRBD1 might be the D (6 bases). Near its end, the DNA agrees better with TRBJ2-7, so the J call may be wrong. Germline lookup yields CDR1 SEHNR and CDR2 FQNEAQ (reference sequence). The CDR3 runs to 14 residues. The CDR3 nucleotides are TGTGCCAGCAGCCCAACAGGGATCCGGGGCGAGCAGTACTTC. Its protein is CASSPTGIRGEQYF.

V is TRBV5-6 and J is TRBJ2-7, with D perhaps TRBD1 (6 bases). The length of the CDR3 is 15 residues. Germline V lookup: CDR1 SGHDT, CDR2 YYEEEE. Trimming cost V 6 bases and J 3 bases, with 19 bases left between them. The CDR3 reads CASTVLGTPLYEQYF. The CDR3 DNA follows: TGTGCCAGCACCGTTCTCGGGACACCACTCTACGAGCAGTACTTC.

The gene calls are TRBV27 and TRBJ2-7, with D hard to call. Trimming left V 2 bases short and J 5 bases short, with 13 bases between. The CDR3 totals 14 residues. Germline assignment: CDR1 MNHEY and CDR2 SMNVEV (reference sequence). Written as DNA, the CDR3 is TGTGCCAGCAGTTTAAGGTCCACGGATGACGAGCAGTACTTC. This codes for CASSLRSTDDEQYF.

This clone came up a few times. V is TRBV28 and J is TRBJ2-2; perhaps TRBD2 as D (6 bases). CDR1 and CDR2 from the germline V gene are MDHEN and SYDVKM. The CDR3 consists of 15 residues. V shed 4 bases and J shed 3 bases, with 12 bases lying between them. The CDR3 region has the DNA TGTGCCAGCAGTTATACCAGGGAGGACACCGGGGAGCTGTTTTTT. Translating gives CASSYTREDTGELFF. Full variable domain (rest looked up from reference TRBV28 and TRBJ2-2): DVKVTQSSRYLVKRTGEKVFLECVQDMDHENMFWYRQDPGLGLRLIYFSYDVKMKEKGDIPEGYSVSREKKERFSLILESASTNQTSMYLCASSYTREDTGELFFGEGSRLTVL.